This T cell receptor (beta chain) originates from a study of OX40 agonist ivuxolimab in advanced cancers. In the study overall: Ivuxolimab was administered intravenously to patients at 0.01 to 10 mg/kg every 2 weeks.

Trimming removed 3 bases from V and 3 bases from J, with 12 bases in between. CDR1 LNHDA and CDR2 SQIVND come from the germline V gene (reference sequence). This CDR3 contains 15 residues. This table comes from immunoSEQ multiplex PCR, and its TCRdb copy is limited to in-frame clones, with some not included. The sample carries some 63,000 clones, 80% to 90% recorded once. The chain is built from TRBV19 and TRBJ1-3; no definite D call. This clonotype was sampled from an adult with an advanced solid tumor such as melanoma, head and neck, liver or kidney cancer. Sequencing was performed on CD4+ or CD8+ T cells sorted from blood, taken in a trial of the OX40 agonist ivuxolimab. CDR3 nucleotides: TGTGCCAGTAGTATTGCCATTTCGAGTGGAAACACCATATATTTT. It encodes CASSIAISSGNTIYF.